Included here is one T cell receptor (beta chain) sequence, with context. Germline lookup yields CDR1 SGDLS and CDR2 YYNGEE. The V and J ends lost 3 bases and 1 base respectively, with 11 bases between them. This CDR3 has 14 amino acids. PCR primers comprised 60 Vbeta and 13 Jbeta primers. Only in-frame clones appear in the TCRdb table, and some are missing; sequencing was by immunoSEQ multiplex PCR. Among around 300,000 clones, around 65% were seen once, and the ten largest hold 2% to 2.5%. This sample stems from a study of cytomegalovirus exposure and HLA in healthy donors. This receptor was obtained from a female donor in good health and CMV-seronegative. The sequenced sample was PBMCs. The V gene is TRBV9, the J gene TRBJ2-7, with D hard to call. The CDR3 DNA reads TGTGCCAGCAGCGCCTCAGGATTTTCCTACGAGCAGTACTTC. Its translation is CASSASGFSYEQYF.